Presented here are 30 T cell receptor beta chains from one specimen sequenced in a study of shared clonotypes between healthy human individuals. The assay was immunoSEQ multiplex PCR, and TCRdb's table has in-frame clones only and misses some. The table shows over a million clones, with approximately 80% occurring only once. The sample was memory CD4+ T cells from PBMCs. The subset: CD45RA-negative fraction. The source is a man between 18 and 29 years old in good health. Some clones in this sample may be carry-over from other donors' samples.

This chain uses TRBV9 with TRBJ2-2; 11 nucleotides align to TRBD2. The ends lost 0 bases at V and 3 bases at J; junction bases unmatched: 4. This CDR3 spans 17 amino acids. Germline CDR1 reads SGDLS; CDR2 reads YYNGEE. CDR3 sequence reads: CASSVEPSGRYTGELFF. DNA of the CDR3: TGTGCCAGCAGCGTAGAGCCTAGCGGGAGGTACACCGGGGAGCTGTTTTTT. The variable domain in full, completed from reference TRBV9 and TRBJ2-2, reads DSGVTQTPKHLITATGQRVTLRCSPRSGDLSVYWYQQSLDQGLQFLIQYYNGEERAKGNILERFSAQQFPDLHSELNLSSLELGDSALYFCASSVEPSGRYTGELFFGEGSRLTVL.

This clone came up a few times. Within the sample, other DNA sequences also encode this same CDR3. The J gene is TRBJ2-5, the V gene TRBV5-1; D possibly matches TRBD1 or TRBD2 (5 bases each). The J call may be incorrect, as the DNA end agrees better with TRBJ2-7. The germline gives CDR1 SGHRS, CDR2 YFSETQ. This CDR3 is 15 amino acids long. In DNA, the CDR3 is TGCGCCAGCAGCCTCTCCGGGACGGGGTCCTACGAGCAGTACTTC. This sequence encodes CASSLSGTGSYEQYF.

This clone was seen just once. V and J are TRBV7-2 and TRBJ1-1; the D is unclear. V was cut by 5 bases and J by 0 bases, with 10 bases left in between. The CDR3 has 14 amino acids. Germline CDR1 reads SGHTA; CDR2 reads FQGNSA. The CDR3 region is CASSPGPMNTEAFF. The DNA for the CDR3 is TGTGCCAGCAGCCCCGGGCCCATGAACACTGAAGCTTTCTTT.

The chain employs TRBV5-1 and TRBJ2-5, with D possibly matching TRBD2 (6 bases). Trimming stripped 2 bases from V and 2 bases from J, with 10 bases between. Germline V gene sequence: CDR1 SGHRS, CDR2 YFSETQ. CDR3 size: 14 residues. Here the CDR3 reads CASSFSGDQETQYF. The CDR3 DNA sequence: TGCGCCAGCAGCTTTTCGGGAGATCAAGAGACCCAGTACTTC.

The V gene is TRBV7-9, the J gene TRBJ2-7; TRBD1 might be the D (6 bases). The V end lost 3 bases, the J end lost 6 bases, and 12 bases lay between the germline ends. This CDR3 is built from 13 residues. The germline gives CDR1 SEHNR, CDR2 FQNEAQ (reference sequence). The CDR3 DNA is TGTGCCAGCAGCTTCACCCGGGACACCGAGCAGTACTTC. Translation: CASSFTRDTEQYF.

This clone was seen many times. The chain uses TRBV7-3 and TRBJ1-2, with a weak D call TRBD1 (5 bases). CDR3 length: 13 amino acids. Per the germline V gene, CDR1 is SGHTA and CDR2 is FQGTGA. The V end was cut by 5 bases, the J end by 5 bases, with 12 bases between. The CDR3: CASSLNGAYGYTF. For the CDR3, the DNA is TGTGCCAGCAGCCTGAATGGGGCGTATGGCTACACCTTC. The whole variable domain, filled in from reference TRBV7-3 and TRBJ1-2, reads GAGVSQTPSNKVTEKGKYVELRCDPISGHTALYWYRQSLGQGPEFLIYFQGTGAADDSGLPNDRFFAVRPEGSVSTLKIQRTERGDSAVYLCASSLNGAYGYTFGSGTRLTVV.

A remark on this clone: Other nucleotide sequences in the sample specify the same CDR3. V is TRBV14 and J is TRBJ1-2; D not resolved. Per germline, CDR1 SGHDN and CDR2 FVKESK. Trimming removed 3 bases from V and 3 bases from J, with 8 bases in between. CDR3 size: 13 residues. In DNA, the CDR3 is TGTGCCAGCAGCCAGGTTCCCGACTATGGCTACACCTTC. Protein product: CASSQVPDYGYTF.

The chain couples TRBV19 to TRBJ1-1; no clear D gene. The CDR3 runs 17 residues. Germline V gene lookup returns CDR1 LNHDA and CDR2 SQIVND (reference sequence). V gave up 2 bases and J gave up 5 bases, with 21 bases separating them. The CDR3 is CASSIRTAQGRRTEAFF. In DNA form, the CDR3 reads TGTGCCAGTAGTATAAGGACGGCCCAAGGGCGTCGGACTGAAGCTTTCTTT.

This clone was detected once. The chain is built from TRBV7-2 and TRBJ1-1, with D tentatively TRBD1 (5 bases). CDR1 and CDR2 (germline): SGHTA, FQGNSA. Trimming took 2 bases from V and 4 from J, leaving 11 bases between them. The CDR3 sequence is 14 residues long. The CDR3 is CASSLNGGGTEAFF. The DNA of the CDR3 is TGTGCCAGCAGCTTAAATGGGGGTGGCACTGAAGCTTTCTTT.

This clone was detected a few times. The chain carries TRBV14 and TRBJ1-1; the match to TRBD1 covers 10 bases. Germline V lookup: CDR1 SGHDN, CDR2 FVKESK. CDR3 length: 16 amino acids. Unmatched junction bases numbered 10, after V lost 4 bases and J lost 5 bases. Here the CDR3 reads CASSLLSGQGSTEAFF. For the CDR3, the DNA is TGTGCCAGCAGCCTCCTTTCGGGACAGGGGTCTACTGAAGCTTTCTTT. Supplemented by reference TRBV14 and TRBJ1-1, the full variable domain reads EAGVTQFPSHSVIEKGQTVTLRCDPISGHDNLYWYRRVMGKEIKFLLHFVKESKQDESGMPNNRFLAERTGGTYSTLKVQPAELEDSGVYFCASSLLSGQGSTEAFFGQGTRLTVV.

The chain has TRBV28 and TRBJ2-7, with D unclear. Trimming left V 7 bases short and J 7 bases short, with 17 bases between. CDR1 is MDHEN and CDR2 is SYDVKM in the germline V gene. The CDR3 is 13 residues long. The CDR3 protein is CASTHSDLKEQYF. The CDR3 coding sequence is TGTGCCAGCACCCATTCGGACCTAAAAGAGCAGTACTTC.

The CDR3, as DNA: TGTGCCAGCAGTGCCGCGACTAGGTCTTCCGGGGAGCTGTTTTTT. Its translation: CASSAATRSSGELFF. This chain connects TRBV28 to TRBJ2-2, with D possibly TRBD2 on 6 matching bases. Germline lookup yields CDR1 MDHEN and CDR2 SYDVKM. Trimming removed 5 bases from V and 6 bases from J, with 16 bases in between. There are 15 residues in the CDR3.

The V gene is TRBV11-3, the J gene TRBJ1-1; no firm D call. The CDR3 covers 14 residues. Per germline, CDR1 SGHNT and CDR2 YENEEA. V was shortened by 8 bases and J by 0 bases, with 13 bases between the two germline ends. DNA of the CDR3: TGTGCCAGCGTAACGGTACCATTGAACACTGAAGCTTTCTTT. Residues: CASVTVPLNTEAFF.

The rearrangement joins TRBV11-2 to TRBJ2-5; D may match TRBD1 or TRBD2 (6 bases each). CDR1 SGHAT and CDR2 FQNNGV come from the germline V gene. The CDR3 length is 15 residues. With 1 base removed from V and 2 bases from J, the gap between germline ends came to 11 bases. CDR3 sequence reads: CASSLVGGSQETQYF. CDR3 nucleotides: TGTGCCAGCAGCTTAGTAGGGGGGTCTCAAGAGACCCAGTACTTC.

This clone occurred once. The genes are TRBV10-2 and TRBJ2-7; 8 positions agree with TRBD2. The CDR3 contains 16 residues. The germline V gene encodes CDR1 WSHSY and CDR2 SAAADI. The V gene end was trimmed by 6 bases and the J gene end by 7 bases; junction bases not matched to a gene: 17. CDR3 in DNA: TGCGCCAGCAGCGGGACCGGGACTAGGTTACTAGGGGAGCAGTACTTC. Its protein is CASSGTGTRLLGEQYF.

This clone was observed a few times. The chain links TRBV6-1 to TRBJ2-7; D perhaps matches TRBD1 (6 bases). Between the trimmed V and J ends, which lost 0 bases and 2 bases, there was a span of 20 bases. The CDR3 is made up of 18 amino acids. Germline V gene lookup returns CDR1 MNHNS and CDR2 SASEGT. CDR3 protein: CASSEALLYGTTAYEQYF. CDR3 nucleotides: TGTGCCAGCAGTGAAGCGCTTCTGTATGGGACAACTGCCTACGAGCAGTACTTC.

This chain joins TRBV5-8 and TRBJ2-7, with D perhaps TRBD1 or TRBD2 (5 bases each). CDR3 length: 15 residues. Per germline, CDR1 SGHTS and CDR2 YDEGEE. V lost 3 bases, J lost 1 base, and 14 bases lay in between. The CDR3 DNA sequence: TGTGCCAGCAGCTCGCACCGGGACGGGTCCTACGAGCAGTACTTC. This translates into CASSSHRDGSYEQYF.

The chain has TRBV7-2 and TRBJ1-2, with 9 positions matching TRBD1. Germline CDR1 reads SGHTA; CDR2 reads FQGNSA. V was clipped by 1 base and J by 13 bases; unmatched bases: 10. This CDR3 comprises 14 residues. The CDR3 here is CASSLDRLQGAPTF. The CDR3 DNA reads TGTGCCAGCAGCTTAGATCGGCTACAGGGGGCCCCCACCTTC.

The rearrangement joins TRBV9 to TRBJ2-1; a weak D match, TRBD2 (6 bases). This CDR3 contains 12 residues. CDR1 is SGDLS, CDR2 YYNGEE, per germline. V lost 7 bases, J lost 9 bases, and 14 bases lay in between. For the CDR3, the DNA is TGTGCCAGCGGCCGGGAGTGGGGTGAGCAGTTCTTC. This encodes CASGREWGEQFF. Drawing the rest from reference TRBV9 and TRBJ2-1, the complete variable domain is DSGVTQTPKHLITATGQRVTLRCSPRSGDLSVYWYQQSLDQGLQFLIQYYNGEERAKGNILERFSAQQFPDLHSELNLSSLELGDSALYFCASGREWGEQFFGPGTRLTVL.

The CDR3 region has the DNA TGTGCCAGCAGTCAGGGACGGCTTGCCTACACCTTC. Protein: CASSQGRLAYTF. This rearrangement joins TRBV6-6 to TRBJ1-2; possible D gene TRBD1, 5 bases. This CDR3 comprises 12 residues. Per the germline V gene, CDR1 is MNHNY and CDR2 is SVGAGI (reference sequence). V was trimmed by 5 bases and J by 10 bases, leaving 14 bases between them.

The CDR3 spells CASSLSLGGEQYF. CDR3 in DNA: TGCGCCAGCAGCTTGTCTTTGGGTGGCGAGCAGTACTTC. V is TRBV5-1 and J is TRBJ2-7, with D unresolved. This CDR3 comprises 13 residues. CDR1 SGHRS and CDR2 YFSETQ come from the germline V gene. Trimming removed 1 base at V and 6 bases at J, with 11 bases between.

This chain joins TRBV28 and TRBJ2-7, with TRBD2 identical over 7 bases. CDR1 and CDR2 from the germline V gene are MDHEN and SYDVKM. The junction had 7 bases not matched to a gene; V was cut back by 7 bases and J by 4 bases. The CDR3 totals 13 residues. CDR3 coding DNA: TGTGCCAGCACCCCGGGAGGACTTTACGAGCAGTACTTC. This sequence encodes CASTPGGLYEQYF.

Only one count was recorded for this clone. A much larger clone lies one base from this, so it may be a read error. The CDR3 sequence: CASNSGANVLTF. CDR3 DNA: TGTGCCAGCAACTCTGGGGCCAACGTCCTGACTTTC. The V call is TRBV2, the J call TRBJ2-6, with no clear D. V was clipped by 7 bases and J by 0 bases, with 1 base between them. The CDR3 totals 12 residues. Germline V gene data show CDR1 as SNHLY and CDR2 as FYNNEI.

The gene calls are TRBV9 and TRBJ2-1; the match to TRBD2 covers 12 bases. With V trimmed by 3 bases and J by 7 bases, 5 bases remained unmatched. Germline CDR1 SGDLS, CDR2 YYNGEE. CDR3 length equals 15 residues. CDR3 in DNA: TGTGCCAGCAGCGAGACTAGCGGGAGTGGGAATGAGCAGTTCTTC. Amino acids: CASSETSGSGNEQFF.

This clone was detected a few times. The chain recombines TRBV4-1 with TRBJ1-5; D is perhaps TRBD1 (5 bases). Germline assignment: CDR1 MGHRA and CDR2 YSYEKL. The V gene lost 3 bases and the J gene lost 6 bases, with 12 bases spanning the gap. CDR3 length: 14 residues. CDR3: CASSHQQAGQPQHF. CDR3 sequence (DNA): TGCGCCAGCAGCCATCAACAGGCCGGTCAGCCCCAGCATTTT.

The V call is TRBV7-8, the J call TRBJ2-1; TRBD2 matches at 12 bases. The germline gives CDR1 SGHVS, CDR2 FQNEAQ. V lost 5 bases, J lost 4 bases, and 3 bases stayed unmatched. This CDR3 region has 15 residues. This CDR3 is CASSEGLAGYNEQFF. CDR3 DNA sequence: TGTGCCAGCAGCGAGGGACTAGCGGGTTACAATGAGCAGTTCTTC.

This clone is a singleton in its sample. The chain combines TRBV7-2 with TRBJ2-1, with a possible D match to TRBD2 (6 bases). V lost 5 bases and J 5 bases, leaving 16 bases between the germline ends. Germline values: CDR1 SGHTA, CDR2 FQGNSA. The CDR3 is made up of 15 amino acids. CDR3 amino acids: CASSPQSAGNNEQFF. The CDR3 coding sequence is TGTGCCAGCAGCCCCCAGTCGGCGGGAAACAATGAGCAGTTCTTC.

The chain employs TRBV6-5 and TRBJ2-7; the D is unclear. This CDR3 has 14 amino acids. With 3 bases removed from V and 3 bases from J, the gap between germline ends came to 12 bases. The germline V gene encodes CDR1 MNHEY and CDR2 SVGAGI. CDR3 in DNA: TGTGCCAGCAGTTATCGAGTAGGCCTCTACGAGCAGTACTTC. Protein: CASSYRVGLYEQYF.

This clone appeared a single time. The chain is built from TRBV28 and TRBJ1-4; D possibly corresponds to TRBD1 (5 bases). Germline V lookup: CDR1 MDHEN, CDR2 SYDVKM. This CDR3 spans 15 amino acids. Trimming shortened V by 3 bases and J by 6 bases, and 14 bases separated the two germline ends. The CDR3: CASSFLGGRHEKLFF. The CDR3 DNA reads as TGTGCCAGCAGTTTCTTGGGGGGACGACATGAAAAACTGTTTTTT.

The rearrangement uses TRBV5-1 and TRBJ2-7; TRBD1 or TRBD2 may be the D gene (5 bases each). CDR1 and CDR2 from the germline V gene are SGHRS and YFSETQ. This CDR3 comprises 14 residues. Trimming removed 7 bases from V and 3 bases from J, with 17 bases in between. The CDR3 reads CASSEQNGGYEQYF. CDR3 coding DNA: TGCGCCAGCTCCGAACAGAATGGGGGCTACGAGCAGTACTTC.